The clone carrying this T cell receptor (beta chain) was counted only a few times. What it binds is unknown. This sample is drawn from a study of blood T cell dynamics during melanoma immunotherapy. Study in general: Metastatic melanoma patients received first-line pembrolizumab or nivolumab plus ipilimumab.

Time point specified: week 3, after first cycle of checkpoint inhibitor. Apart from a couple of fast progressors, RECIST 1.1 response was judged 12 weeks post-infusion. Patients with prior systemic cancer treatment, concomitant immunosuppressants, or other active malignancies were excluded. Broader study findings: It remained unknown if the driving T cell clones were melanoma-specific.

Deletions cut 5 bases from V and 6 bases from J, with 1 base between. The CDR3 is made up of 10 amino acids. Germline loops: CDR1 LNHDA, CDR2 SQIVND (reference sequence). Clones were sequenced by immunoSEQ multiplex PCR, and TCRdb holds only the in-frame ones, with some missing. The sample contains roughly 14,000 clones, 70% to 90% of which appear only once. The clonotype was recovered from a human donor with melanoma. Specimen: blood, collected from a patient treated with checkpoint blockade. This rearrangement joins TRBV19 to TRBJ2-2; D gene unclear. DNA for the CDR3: TGTGCCAGTAGTGCCGGGGAGCTGTTTTTT. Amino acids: CASSAGELFF.